The source of this T cell receptor beta chain is a study of T cell responses to AZD1222 COVID-19 vaccine. For the study at large: Analyses pooled second doses at about 4 or about 12 weeks.

The germline V and J ends were trimmed by 4 bases and 6 bases, with 6 bases remaining between them. The germline V gene encodes CDR1 MNHNY and CDR2 SVGAGI (reference sequence). The CDR3 contains 11 residues. As for this clone: What it recognizes is unknown.

Whole-study results and caveats: After the peak T cell response, and only then, were repertoires sampled. The donors showed a predominance of white British ancestry and of females, with possible underestimation of clonal diversity. Baseline testing showed seropositivity in only a handful of AZD1222 recipients.

TCRdb keeps only in-frame clones here, not all; method: immunoSEQ multiplex PCR. The sample consists of 90,000 to 110,000 clones, around 87% of them appearing once. The receptor's source is an adult in good health. The material sequenced was peripheral blood, taken on day 0 of AZD1222 vaccination. The genes are TRBV6-6 and TRBJ1-2; weak D call: TRBD1 (5 bases). CDR3 amino acids: CASSWGDGYTF. The CDR3, as DNA: TGTGCCAGCAGTTGGGGGGATGGCTACACCTTC.